This record looks at one TCR beta chain sequence and its context. Its cognate antigen is unknown. This sample is part of a study of human T cells and chemical hapten exposure. Study-level results: Patch test score tracked positively with PT1 expanded TCR counts. High-frequency TCRs, those above 1 in 1000, stayed the same after DPC sensitization.

Unique molecular identifiers were affixed to discrete cDNA molecules within the library. TCRdb itself ran the RACE reads through MiXCR, one entry per CDR3 protein. This sample has 180,000 or so distinct CDR3 sequences; roughly 30% occur once, and the top ten carry approximately 3%. The length of the CDR3 is 14 residues. Germline CDR1 reads SGHRS; CDR2 reads YFSETQ. V was clipped by 0 bases and J by 3 bases, with 10 bases between them. Time point reported: pre-sensitization, week 0. The sample's treatment: therapeutic diphenylcyclopropenone sensitization with weekly scalp DPC. The source of this sequence is a woman under 40 with alopecia areata. Some clones in this sample may be carry-over from other donors' samples. The sample consisted of whole blood, taken in connection with sensitization to the hapten diphenylcyclopropenone (DPC). V is TRBV5-1 and J is TRBJ2-7; a possible D gene is TRBD1 (6 bases). The chain's CDR3 is CASSLVQGSYEQYF. In DNA form, the CDR3 reads TGCGCCAGCAGCTTGGTGCAGGGGAGCTACGAGCAGTACTTC.